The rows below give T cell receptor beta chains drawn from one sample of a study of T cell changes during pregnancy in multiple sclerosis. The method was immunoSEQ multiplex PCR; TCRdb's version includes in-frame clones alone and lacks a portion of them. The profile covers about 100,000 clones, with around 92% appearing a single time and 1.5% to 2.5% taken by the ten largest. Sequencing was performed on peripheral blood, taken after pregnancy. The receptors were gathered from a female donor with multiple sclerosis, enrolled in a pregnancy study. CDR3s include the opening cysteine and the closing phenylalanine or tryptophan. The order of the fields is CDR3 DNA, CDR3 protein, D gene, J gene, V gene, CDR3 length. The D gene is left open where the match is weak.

CDR3 DNA: TGTGCCAGCAGCGAAAGGGCCAGAAGACAGCGTTCTAATTCACCCCTCCACTTT
CDR3 protein: CASSERARRQRSNSPLHF
D gene: NA
J gene: TRBJ1-6
V gene: TRBV6-1
CDR3 length: 18

CDR3 DNA: TGTGCCAGCAGCTCTCACAGGGGTCCCACTGAAGCTTTCTTT
CDR3 protein: CASSSHRGPTEAFF
D gene: TRBD1
J gene: TRBJ1-1
V gene: TRBV9
CDR3 length: 14

CDR3 DNA: TGTGGGGGACAGGGTAAAACTGGGGAGCAGTACTTC
CDR3 protein: CGGQGKTGEQYF
D gene: TRBD1
J gene: TRBJ2-7
V gene: TRBV30
CDR3 length: 12

CDR3 DNA: TGTGCCAGCAGCCTTGGTGGGAGATACGAGCAGTACTTC
CDR3 protein: CASSLGGRYEQYF
D gene: NA
J gene: TRBJ2-7
V gene: TRBV28
CDR3 length: 13

CDR3 DNA: TGTGCCAGCAGTGAAGTGCGGTCCGGCGGGGGAAACTATGGCTACACCTTC
CDR3 protein: CASSEVRSGGGNYGYTF
D gene: NA
J gene: TRBJ1-2
V gene: TRBV2
CDR3 length: 17

CDR3 DNA: TGTGCCAGCAGCTCAGCGCAAGCGGGAGGATCCGAGCAGTACTTC
CDR3 protein: CASSSAQAGGSEQYF
D gene: TRBD2
J gene: TRBJ2-7
V gene: TRBV4-2
CDR3 length: 15

CDR3 DNA: TGTGCCATCAGTGAGACGGTCTTGGGCGGAAACACCATATATTTT
CDR3 protein: CAISETVLGGNTIYF
D gene: NA
J gene: TRBJ1-3
V gene: TRBV10-3
CDR3 length: 15

CDR3 DNA: TGTGCCAGCAGTTACTCTCGGGGGGGCCGAGGCGATGAGCAGTTCTTC
CDR3 protein: CASSYSRGGRGDEQFF
D gene: TRBD2
J gene: TRBJ2-1
V gene: TRBV6-5
CDR3 length: 16

CDR3 DNA: TGTGCCAGCAGCTTAGCCTTAGCGGGATCGGGCGAGCAGTACTTC
CDR3 protein: CASSLALAGSGEQYF
D gene: TRBD2
J gene: TRBJ2-7
V gene: TRBV13
CDR3 length: 15

CDR3 DNA: TGTGCCAGCAGCGTGGGATTTCAAGCAGGAAACACCATATATTTT
CDR3 protein: CASSVGFQAGNTIYF
D gene: NA
J gene: TRBJ1-3
V gene: TRBV5-5
CDR3 length: 15

CDR3 DNA: TGTGCCAGCAGTACCGGGACAGGGGGCGTATTGAAGACCCAGTACTTC
CDR3 protein: CASSTGTGGVLKTQYF
D gene: TRBD1
J gene: TRBJ2-5
V gene: TRBV5-6
CDR3 length: 16

CDR3 DNA: TGCAGCGTGAACCATCTCGACAGGGGAGGCTCCTACAATGAGCAGTTCTTC
CDR3 protein: CSVNHLDRGGSYNEQFF
D gene: TRBD1
J gene: TRBJ2-1
V gene: TRBV29-1
CDR3 length: 17

CDR3 DNA: TGTGCCTGGAGTAGGAGGGAGTTTTTTGCTGAGCAGTTCTTC
CDR3 protein: CAWSRREFFAEQFF
D gene: NA
J gene: TRBJ2-1
V gene: TRBV30
CDR3 length: 14

CDR3 DNA: TGTGCCAGCAGTCCCGGGACAGCATATGGCTACACCTTC
CDR3 protein: CASSPGTAYGYTF
D gene: TRBD1
J gene: TRBJ1-2
V gene: TRBV11-3
CDR3 length: 13

CDR3 DNA: TGTGCCAGCAGCTTAGCGCGGGTAGCCTTCGAGCAGTACTTC
CDR3 protein: CASSLARVAFEQYF
D gene: NA
J gene: TRBJ2-7
V gene: TRBV7-2
CDR3 length: 14

CDR3 DNA: TGTGCCTGGAGTTTCAGGGGGGATCAGCCCCAGCATTTT
CDR3 protein: CAWSFRGDQPQHF
D gene: TRBD1
J gene: TRBJ1-5
V gene: TRBV30
CDR3 length: 13

CDR3 DNA: TGCGCCAGCAAATCAAGGAGCGGGAGTGGTGCAGATACGCAGTATTTT
CDR3 protein: CASKSRSGSGADTQYF
D gene: TRBD2
J gene: TRBJ2-3
V gene: TRBV5-1
CDR3 length: 16

CDR3 DNA: TGTGCCAGCAGCTTATATCCTATGGTGGACAGCTCCTACGAGCAGTACTTC
CDR3 protein: CASSLYPMVDSSYEQYF
D gene: NA
J gene: TRBJ2-7
V gene: TRBV7-3
CDR3 length: 17